The TCR beta chain under discussion was sequenced for a study of cytomegalovirus exposure and HLA in healthy donors. Overall study results and limits: Only CMV serostatus was available as immune exposure information. In an earlier analysis, about 90% or about 30%: the productive usage of most TCR beta V segments.

A remark on this clone: The antigen is undetermined.

The PCR used 60 Vbeta and 13 Jbeta primers. This table comes from immunoSEQ multiplex PCR, and its TCRdb copy is limited to in-frame clones, with some not included. The sample lists about 97,000 clones, roughly a tenth occurring once. The CDR3 loop spans 15 amino acids. V gave up 5 bases and J gave up 0 bases, with 14 bases separating them. Germline CDR1 is GTSNPN and CDR2 is SVGIG (reference sequence). Participants comprised healthy donors of bone marrow. The gene calls are TRBV30 and TRBJ1-3; TRBD1 is a possible D gene (6 bases). The receptor's source is a man in his fifties or sixties in good health and CMV-seropositive. The specimen sequenced was PBMCs. CDR3 region: CAWVGTPHSGNTIYF. CDR3 coding DNA: TGTGCCTGGGTGGGGACACCACACTCTGGAAACACCATATATTTT.